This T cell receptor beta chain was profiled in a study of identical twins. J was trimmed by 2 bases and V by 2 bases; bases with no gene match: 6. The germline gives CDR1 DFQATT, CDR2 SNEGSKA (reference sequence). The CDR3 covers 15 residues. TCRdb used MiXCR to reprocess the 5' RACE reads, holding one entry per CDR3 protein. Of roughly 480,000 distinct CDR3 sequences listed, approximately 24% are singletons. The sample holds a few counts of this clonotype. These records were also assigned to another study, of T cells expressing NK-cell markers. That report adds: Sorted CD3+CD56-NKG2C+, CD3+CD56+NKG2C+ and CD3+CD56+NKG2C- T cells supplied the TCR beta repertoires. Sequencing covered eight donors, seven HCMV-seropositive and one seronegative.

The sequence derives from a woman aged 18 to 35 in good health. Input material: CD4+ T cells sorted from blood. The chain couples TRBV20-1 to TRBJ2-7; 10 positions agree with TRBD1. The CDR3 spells CSARFRDRGPYEQYF. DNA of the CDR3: TGCAGTGCTAGATTTAGGGACAGGGGACCCTACGAGCAGTACTTC.